The clone carrying this T cell receptor (beta chain) occurred many times. Its antigen is still unknown. The sample is drawn from a study of T-cell reconstitution after alpha-beta-depleted transplantation in children. Study observations and caveats: Elevated TCRbeta diversity at day 60 was traced, in some patients, to surviving recipient T cells and thymic progenitors. Expanded clones from the graft, numbering several hundred, reportedly supplied alpha-beta T cells about two months after transplant. Newly generated T cells supplied most T-cell counts and diversity one year post-transplant.

The CDR3 spans 13 residues. Losses at the gene ends were 2 bases for V and 3 bases for J; bases not matched to a gene: 0. During its preparation, the TCRbeta library received unique molecular identifiers. TCRdb fed the PCR reads into MiXCR, producing one record per CDR3 protein. The table includes 100,000 or so distinct CDR3 sequences, 4.5% to 7.5% detected once. The source is a female patient aged 2 to 10 who had a stem cell transplant for Fanconi anemia, so the T cells may come from the graft donor. The sample consisted of PBMCs, mostly from graft donor cells, taken 60 days after TCRalphabeta/CD19-depleted stem cell transplant. The chain joins TRBV12-3 or TRBV12-4 to TRBJ1-1; 7 nucleotides line up with TRBD1. The CDR3 region is CASSLQGDTEAFF. In DNA, the CDR3 is TGTGCCAGCAGTTTACAGGGGGACACTGAAGCTTTCTTT.